This T cell receptor (beta chain) was identified during a study of identical twins. Study-wide findings and caveats: Models underestimated how often monozygotic twins shared out-of-frame TCR alpha.

The CDR3 extends over 16 amino acids. This clonotype was seen many times. As yet, its antigen is unknown. From the 5' RACE reads, TCRdb called clonotypes with MiXCR, one entry per CDR3 protein. The sample holds some 500,000 distinct CDR3 sequences, roughly an eighth seen once. These records were also assigned to another study, of yellow fever vaccine responses in identical twins.

The material sequenced was CD4+ T cells sorted from blood. The chain combines TRBV21-1 with TRBJ2-5; the DNA was not used to check the table's D call, TRBD1. TRBV21-1 is classified as a pseudogene. The sequence derives from a woman aged 18-29 years in good health. CDR3 residues: CASSKSDRGLQETQYF. In nucleotides, the CDR3 is TGTGCCAGCAGCAAAAGCGACAGGGGGCTTCAAGAGACCCAGTACTTC.